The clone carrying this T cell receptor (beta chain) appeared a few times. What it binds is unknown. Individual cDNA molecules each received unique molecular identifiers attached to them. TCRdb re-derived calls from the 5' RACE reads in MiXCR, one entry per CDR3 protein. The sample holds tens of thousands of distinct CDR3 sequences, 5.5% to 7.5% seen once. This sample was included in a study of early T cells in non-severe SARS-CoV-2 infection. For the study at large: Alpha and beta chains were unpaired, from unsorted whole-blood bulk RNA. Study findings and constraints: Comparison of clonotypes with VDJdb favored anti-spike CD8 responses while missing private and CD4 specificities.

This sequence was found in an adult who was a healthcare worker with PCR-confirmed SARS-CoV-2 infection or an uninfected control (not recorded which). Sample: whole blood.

The CDR3 DNA follows: TGTGCCAGCAGCCTGGGGGGGGGCTCGGCAGATACGCAGTATTTT. It translates to CASSLGGGSADTQYF. The chain combines TRBV11-2 with TRBJ2-3; D may be TRBD2 (7 bases). Trimming took 5 bases from V and 4 from J, leaving 16 bases between them. The CDR3 is 15 amino acids. CDR1 is SGHAT, CDR2 FQNNGV, per germline.